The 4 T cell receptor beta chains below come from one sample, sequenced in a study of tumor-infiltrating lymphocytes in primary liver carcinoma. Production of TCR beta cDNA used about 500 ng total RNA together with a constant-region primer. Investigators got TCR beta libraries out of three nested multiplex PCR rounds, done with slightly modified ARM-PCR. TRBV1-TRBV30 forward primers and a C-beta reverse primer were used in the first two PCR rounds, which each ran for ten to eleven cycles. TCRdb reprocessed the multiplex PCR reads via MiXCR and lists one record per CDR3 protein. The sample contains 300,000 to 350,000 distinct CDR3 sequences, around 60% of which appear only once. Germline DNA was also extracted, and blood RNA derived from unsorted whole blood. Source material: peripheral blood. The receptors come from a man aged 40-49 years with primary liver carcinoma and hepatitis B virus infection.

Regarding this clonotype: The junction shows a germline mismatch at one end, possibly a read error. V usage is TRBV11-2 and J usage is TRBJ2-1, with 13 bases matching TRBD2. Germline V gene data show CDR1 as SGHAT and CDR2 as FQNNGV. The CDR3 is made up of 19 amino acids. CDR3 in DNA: TGTGTCAGCAGTTTAGTGGCGCTGACTAGCGGGAGGATTTATAATGAGGAGTTCTTC. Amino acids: CVSSLVALTSGRIYNEEFF.

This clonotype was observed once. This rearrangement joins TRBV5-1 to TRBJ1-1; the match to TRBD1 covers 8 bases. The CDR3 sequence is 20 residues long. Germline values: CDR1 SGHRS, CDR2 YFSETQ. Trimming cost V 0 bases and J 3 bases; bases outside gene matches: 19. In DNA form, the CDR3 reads TGCGCCAGCAGCTTGGCCCCCACCGGACAGGGAATGGTGACCTACACTGAAGCTTTCTTT. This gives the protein CASSLAPTGQGMVTYTEAFF.

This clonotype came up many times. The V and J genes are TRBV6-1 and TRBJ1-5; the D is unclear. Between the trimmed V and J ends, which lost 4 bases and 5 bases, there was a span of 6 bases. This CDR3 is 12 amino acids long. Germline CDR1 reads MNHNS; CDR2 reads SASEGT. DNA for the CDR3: TGTGCCAGCAGTGGGACCCATCAGCCCCAGCATTTT. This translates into CASSGTHQPQHF.

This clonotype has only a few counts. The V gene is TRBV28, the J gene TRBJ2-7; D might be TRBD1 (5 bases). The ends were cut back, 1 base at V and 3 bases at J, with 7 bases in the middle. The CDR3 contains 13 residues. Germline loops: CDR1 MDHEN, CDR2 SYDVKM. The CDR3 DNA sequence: TGTGCCAGCAGTTTATCAGGGAACTACGAGCAGTACTTC. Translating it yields CASSLSGNYEQYF.